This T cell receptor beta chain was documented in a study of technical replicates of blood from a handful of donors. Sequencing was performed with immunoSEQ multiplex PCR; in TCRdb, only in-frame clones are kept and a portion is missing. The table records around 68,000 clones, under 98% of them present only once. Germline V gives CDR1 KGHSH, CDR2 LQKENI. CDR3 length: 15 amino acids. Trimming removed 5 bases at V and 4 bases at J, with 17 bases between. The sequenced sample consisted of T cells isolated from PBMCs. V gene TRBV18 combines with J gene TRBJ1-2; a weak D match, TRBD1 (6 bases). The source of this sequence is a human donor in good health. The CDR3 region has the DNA TGTGCCAGCTCAGCGGGGGGCGATAGGATCTATGGCTACACCTTC. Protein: CASSAGGDRIYGYTF.